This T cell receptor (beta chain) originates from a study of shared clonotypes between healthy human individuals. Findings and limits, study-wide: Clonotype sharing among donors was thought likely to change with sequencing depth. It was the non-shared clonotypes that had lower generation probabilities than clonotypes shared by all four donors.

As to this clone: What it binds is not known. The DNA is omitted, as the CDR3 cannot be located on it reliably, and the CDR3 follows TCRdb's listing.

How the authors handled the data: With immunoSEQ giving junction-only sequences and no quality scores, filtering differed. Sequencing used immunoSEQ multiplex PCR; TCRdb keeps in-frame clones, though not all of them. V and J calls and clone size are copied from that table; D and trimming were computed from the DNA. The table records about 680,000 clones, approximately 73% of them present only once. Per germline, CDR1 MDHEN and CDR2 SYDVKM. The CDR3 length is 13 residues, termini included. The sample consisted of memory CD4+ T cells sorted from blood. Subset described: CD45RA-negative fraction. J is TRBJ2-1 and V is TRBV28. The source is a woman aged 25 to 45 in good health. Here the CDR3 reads CASSTSDHNEQFF.